The next 20 T cell receptor beta chains were all read from a single sample in a study of cytomegalovirus exposure and HLA in healthy donors. This PCR relied on a set of 60 Vbeta primers and 13 Jbeta primers. This table comes from immunoSEQ multiplex PCR, and its TCRdb copy is limited to in-frame clones, with some not included. This sample yields over 100,000 clones, of which more than 55% are seen a single time; less than 2% belongs to the top ten. The sample taken for sequencing was PBMCs. Receptor source: a man in his late teens or twenties in good health and CMV-seronegative.

The V call is TRBV6-1, the J call TRBJ2-5; D may be TRBD1 (6 bases). V lost 4 bases to trimming and J lost 7 bases, with 13 bases between them. The germline CDR1 and CDR2 sequences are MNHNS and SASEGT. The CDR3 has 13 residues. DNA for the CDR3: TGTGCCAGCAGTGGGGGGCCTGGGGGGACCCAGTACTTC. Its protein product is CASSGGPGGTQYF.

The genes are TRBV28 and TRBJ2-7, with D possibly TRBD1 on 6 matching bases. Germline V lookup: CDR1 MDHEN, CDR2 SYDVKM. The V end lost 2 bases, the J end lost 4 bases, and 12 bases lay between the germline ends. This CDR3 comprises 14 residues. This CDR3 is CASSLPGDLYEQYF. The CDR3 DNA reads as TGTGCCAGCAGTTTACCAGGGGATTTGTACGAGCAGTACTTC. The full variable domain, completed using reference TRBV28 and TRBJ2-7, is DVKVTQSSRYLVKRTGEKVFLECVQDMDHENMFWYRQDPGLGLRLIYFSYDVKMKEKGDIPEGYSVSREKKERFSLILESASTNQTSMYLCASSLPGDLYEQYFGPGTRLTVT.

The rearrangement uses TRBV6-1 and TRBJ1-4, with unresolved D. The germline V gene encodes CDR1 MNHNS and CDR2 SASEGT. Trimming cost V 10 bases and J 10 bases, with 19 bases left between them. The CDR3 extends over 13 amino acids. The CDR3 loop reads CAISRAVHGKLFF. The CDR3, as DNA: TGTGCCATCTCGAGGGCAGTTCATGGAAAACTGTTTTTT.

This rearrangement joins TRBV28 to TRBJ2-2; TRBD2 matches 8 bases. The CDR3 totals 15 residues. V was clipped by 6 bases and J by 7 bases; unmatched bases: 10. CDR1 is MDHEN, CDR2 SYDVKM, per germline. The DNA of the CDR3 is TGTGCCAGCAGAACCGGGGGGGGGTCGGTCGGGGAGCTGTTTTTT. This codes for CASRTGGGSVGELFF.

The CDR3 nucleotides read TGCGCCAGCAGTGACGGGCAGGGGGCTTACGAGCAGTACTTC. It is translated as CASSDGQGAYEQYF. The chain has TRBV10-2 and TRBJ2-7, with 8 bases lining up with TRBD1. J gave up 4 bases and V 3 bases, and 5 bases lay outside the gene matches. CDR1 is WSHSY, CDR2 SAAADI, per germline. The CDR3 runs to 14 residues.

The sample holds a few counts of this clone. The J gene is TRBJ1-6, the V gene TRBV7-9; 10 nucleotides line up with TRBD1. Germline loops: CDR1 SEHNR, CDR2 FQNEAQ (reference sequence). V dropped 2 bases and J dropped 9; count of bases not matched to a gene: 7. The CDR3 has 16 amino acids. The CDR3 DNA sequence: TGTGCCAGCAGCTTACGCACCGGGACAGGGGTTTCACCCCTCCACTTT. It encodes CASSLRTGTGVSPLHF.

This sequence joins TRBV19 and TRBJ2-2, with a tentative D call TRBD1 (6 bases). Germline CDR1 reads LNHDA; CDR2 reads SQIVND (reference sequence). The CDR3 spans 15 residues. Between the trimmed V and J ends, which lost 1 base and 6 bases, there was a span of 12 bases. The CDR3 sequence is CASSIVQGRAGELFF. The CDR3 nucleotides are TGTGCCAGTAGTATAGTACAGGGAAGGGCCGGGGAGCTGTTTTTT.

This sequence joins TRBV7-8 and TRBJ1-5; D is perhaps TRBD1 (5 bases). Germline V gene lookup returns CDR1 SGHVS and CDR2 FQNEAQ. V was pared by 2 bases and J by 7 bases, with 12 bases between. This CDR3 contains 14 residues. CDR3 in amino acids: CASSLRDSRQPQHF. DNA of the CDR3: TGTGCCAGCAGCTTACGGGACTCTAGGCAGCCCCAGCATTTT.

This clone appeared once. V gene TRBV28 combines with J gene TRBJ1-5; D unresolved. The CDR3 is 16 residues long. The V gene's germline CDR1 is MDHEN and CDR2 SYDVKM. The V end was cut by 6 bases, the J end by 2 bases, with 17 bases between. CDR3 residues: CASRTLLAQGNQPQHF. The CDR3 bases are TGTGCCAGCAGAACCCTTCTAGCGCAGGGCAATCAGCCCCAGCATTTT. Looking up the rest from reference TRBV28 and TRBJ1-5 gives the full variable domain: DVKVTQSSRYLVKRTGEKVFLECVQDMDHENMFWYRQDPGLGLRLIYFSYDVKMKEKGDIPEGYSVSREKKERFSLILESASTNQTSMYLCASRTLLAQGNQPQHFGDGTRLSIL.

This clone has just one count. This chain uses TRBV27 with TRBJ2-5; D possibly corresponds to TRBD1 (5 bases). The J call is in doubt because the DNA end fits TRBJ2-7 better. Germline CDR1 is MNHEY and CDR2 is SMNVEV (reference sequence). CDR3 length: 13 amino acids. The CDR3 loop reads CASRQTVSYEQYF. CDR3 in DNA: TGTGCCAGCAGGCAGACAGTTTCCTACGAGCAGTACTTC.

V gene TRBV5-6 combines with J gene TRBJ1-1; D is perhaps TRBD1 (6 bases). Trimming took 2 bases from V and 0 from J, leaving 8 bases between them. CDR1 is SGHDT and CDR2 is YYEEEE in the germline V gene. The CDR3 has 14 amino acids. The CDR3 sequence is CASSFDRMNTEAFF. In nucleotides, the CDR3 is TGTGCCAGCAGCTTCGACAGGATGAACACTGAAGCTTTCTTT.

In its sample, this clone was seen a few times. The chain recombines TRBV7-2 with TRBJ1-5; D unresolved. Germline V gives CDR1 SGHTA, CDR2 FQGNSA. V was cut by 1 base and J by 7 bases, with 11 bases left in between. The CDR3 has 14 amino acids. CDR3 residues: CASSLGAGEQPQHF. CDR3 nucleotides: TGTGCCAGCAGCTTAGGGGCAGGCGAACAGCCCCAGCATTTT. Using reference TRBV7-2 and TRBJ1-5 for the parts outside the CDR3, the full variable domain is GAGVSQSPSNKVTEKGKDVELRCDPISGHTALYWYRQSLGQGLEFLIYFQGNSAPDKSGLPSDRFSAERTGGSVSTLTIQRTQQEDSAVYLCASSLGAGEQPQHFGDGTRLSIL.

This clone has more than one count but fewer than ten. The gene calls are TRBV19 and TRBJ1-5, with 11 bases identical to TRBD1. Germline CDR1 LNHDA, CDR2 SQIVND (reference sequence). The CDR3 extends over 15 amino acids. Trimming took 5 bases from V and 4 from J; bases not matched to a gene: 4. CDR3 in amino acids: CASSGGTGGNQPQHF. DNA of the CDR3: TGTGCCAGTAGTGGCGGGACAGGGGGAAATCAGCCCCAGCATTTT.

The CDR3 DNA sequence: TGTGCCAGCAGCCCCGGGACAGGGGGTTACTACACCTTC. It translates to CASSPGTGGYYTF. The rearrangement uses TRBV6-5 and TRBJ1-2, with 11 nucleotides matching TRBD1. With 6 bases clipped from V and 10 bases from J, the junction kept 7 bases outside the gene matches. The CDR3 has 13 residues. Looked up from germline, CDR1 is MNHEY and CDR2 is SVGAGI.

V gene TRBV28 combines with J gene TRBJ1-1, with 8 nucleotides matching TRBD1. Germline CDR1 MDHEN, CDR2 SYDVKM. The V gene end was trimmed by 10 bases and the J gene end by 5 bases; junction bases not matched to a gene: 12. The CDR3 loop spans 14 amino acids. The chain's CDR3 is CATRRQGPGTEAFF. In DNA form, the CDR3 reads TGTGCCACCCGTAGACAGGGGCCGGGGACTGAAGCTTTCTTT.

The V call is TRBV7-9, the J call TRBJ2-1; D call uncertain. The V and J ends lost 4 bases and 0 bases respectively, with 10 bases between them. Germline CDR1 and CDR2: SEHNR and FQNEAQ (reference sequence). The CDR3 totals 15 residues. The DNA of the CDR3 is TGTGCCAGCAGCTCCCTCTCGAGCTCCTACAATGAGCAGTTCTTC. This translates into CASSSLSSSYNEQFF.

The chain links TRBV9 to TRBJ1-1; unclear D gene. This CDR3 comprises 13 residues. The germline gives CDR1 SGDLS, CDR2 YYNGEE. V was shortened by 2 bases and J by 0 bases, with 5 bases between the two germline ends. The CDR3 reads CASSVELNTEAFF. The CDR3 coding sequence is TGTGCCAGCAGCGTGGAGTTGAACACTGAAGCTTTCTTT.

V usage is TRBV28 and J usage is TRBJ2-5; D unresolved. This CDR3 has 12 residues. Between the trimmed V and J ends, which lost 5 bases and 11 bases, there was a span of 15 bases. Germline V gene lookup returns CDR1 MDHEN and CDR2 SYDVKM. In nucleotides, the CDR3 is TGTGCCAGCAGTCTAGGATCTACTGAGCAGTACTTC. As protein: CASSLGSTEQYF.

This sequence joins TRBV13 and TRBJ2-3; D unresolved. Trimming stripped 4 bases from V and 0 bases from J, with 5 bases between. Per germline, CDR1 PRHDT and CDR2 FYEKMQ (reference sequence). The CDR3 has 13 amino acids. CDR3 sequence reads: CASSSSSTDTQYF. The CDR3, as DNA: TGTGCCAGCAGCTCCTCTAGCACAGATACGCAGTATTTT.

The rearrangement joins TRBV4-1 to TRBJ2-2; TRBD1 is a possible D gene (6 bases). V shed 1 base and J shed 3 bases, with 12 bases lying between them. Looked up from germline, CDR1 is MGHRA and CDR2 is YSYEKL. The CDR3 sequence is 16 residues long. The CDR3 here is CASSQVDAGDTGELFF. The DNA for the CDR3 is TGCGCCAGCAGCCAAGTTGATGCAGGGGACACCGGGGAGCTGTTTTTT.